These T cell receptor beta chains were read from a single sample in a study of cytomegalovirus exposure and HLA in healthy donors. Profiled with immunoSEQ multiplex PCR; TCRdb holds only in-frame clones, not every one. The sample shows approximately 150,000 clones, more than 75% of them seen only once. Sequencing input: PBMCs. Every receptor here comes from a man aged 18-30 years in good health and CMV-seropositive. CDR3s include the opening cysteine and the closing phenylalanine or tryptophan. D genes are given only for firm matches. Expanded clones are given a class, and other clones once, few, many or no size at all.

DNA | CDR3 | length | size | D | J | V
TGTGCCAGCAGTGAAGGGGGCCGCGAAAAACTGTTTTTT | CASSEGGREKLFF | 13 | NA | NA | TRBJ1-4 | TRBV6-1
TGTGCCAGCAGCCTTCGACTAGCGGGGAGCACAGATACGCAGTATTTT | CASSLRLAGSTDTQYF | 16 | NA | TRBD2 | TRBJ2-3 | TRBV2
TGTGCCAGCAGCTTTACTACAGGGAAAGAGACCCAGTACTTC | CASSFTTGKETQYF | 14 | NA | NA | TRBJ2-5 | TRBV5-8
TGTGCCAGCAGCTTAGGGAGGGATACGCAGTATTTT | CASSLGRDTQYF | 12 | NA | NA | TRBJ2-3 | TRBV7-2
TGTGCCAGCAGTGAACAGACAGGGGCGGTCACCGGGGAGCTGTTTTTT | CASSEQTGAVTGELFF | 16 | NA | TRBD1 | TRBJ2-2 | TRBV25-1
TGTGCCAGCAGCTACCAGGGGACTAGCGAGAACACCGGGGAGCTGTTTTTT | CASSYQGTSENTGELFF | 17 | NA | TRBD2 | TRBJ2-2 | TRBV5-5
TGCGCCAGCAGCTTGGCCGCGGGGACAGGGAGCTCCTACGAGCAGTACTTC | CASSLAAGTGSSYEQYF | 17 | NA | TRBD1 | TRBJ2-7 | TRBV5-1
TGTGCCACCAGCAGTGAAAGTCTAGCCAAAAACAGTCAGTACTTC | CATSSESLAKNSQYF | 15 | NA | NA | TRBJ2-4 | TRBV15
TGTGCCAGCATGGGACAGGGAGAGGGCTACACCTTC | CASMGQGEGYTF | 12 | NA | TRBD1 | TRBJ1-2 | TRBV7-2
TGTGCCAGCAGTCAACCCGGGACTAGGCAAGAGACCCAGTACTTC | CASSQPGTRQETQYF | 15 | NA | TRBD2 | TRBJ2-5 | TRBV6-6
TGTGCCAGCAGCTCCAGGACAGGGATGAGGAACACTGAAGCTTTCTTT | CASSSRTGMRNTEAFF | 16 | NA | TRBD1 | TRBJ1-1 | TRBV9
TGTGCCACTAGCAGAGATACTCACAGTACGGAGACCCAGTACTTC | CATSRDTHSTETQYF | 15 | NA | NA | TRBJ2-5 | TRBV15
TGTGCCAGCAGGTACCGGGACAGCTATAATTCACCCCTCCACTTT | CASRYRDSYNSPLHF | 15 | NA | TRBD1 | TRBJ1-6 | TRBV2
TGTGCCAGTAGTGGACAGGCGCATAGCAATCAGCCCCAGCATTTT | CASSGQAHSNQPQHF | 15 | NA | TRBD1 | TRBJ1-5 | TRBV19
TGTGCCAGCAAAGAGGGAGTAGCAGATACGCAGTATTTT | CASKEGVADTQYF | 13 | NA | NA | TRBJ2-3 | TRBV6-1
TGTGCCAGCAGCTATACAGGGGAGGTAAACATTCAGTACTTC | CASSYTGEVNIQYF | 14 | few | NA | TRBJ2-4 | TRBV7-9
TGTGCCAGCAGCTTTCTCGTATACGAGCAGTACTTC | CASSFLVYEQYF | 12 | NA | NA | TRBJ2-7 | TRBV7-9
TGCACCAGGCCCCCGGGCCAGGGCTCAGTGAACTATAGCAATCAGCCCCAGCATTTT | CTRPPGQGSVNYSNQPQHF | 19 | NA | NA | TRBJ1-5 | TRBV10-2
TGTGCCAGCAGCCGGGTGGGACAGGGTGGGACAGATACGCAGTATTTT | CASSRVGQGGTDTQYF | 16 | NA | TRBD1 | TRBJ2-3 | TRBV5-4
TGTGCCAGCAGTGGGGAGGGGGTAAGGAATCAGCCCCAGCATTTT | CASSGEGVRNQPQHF | 15 | NA | NA | TRBJ1-5 | TRBV6-1
TGTGCCAGCAGTTTCACAAGTGACACTGAAGCTTTCTTT | CASSFTSDTEAFF | 13 | NA | NA | TRBJ1-1 | TRBV27
TGTGCCAGCACCGCCATCCTAGGGGGGAACACTGAAGCTTTCTTT | CASTAILGGNTEAFF | 15 | NA | NA | TRBJ1-1 | TRBV14
TGTGCCAGCAGCCCGCAAGAGACCCAGTACTTC | CASSPQETQYF | 11 | NA | NA | TRBJ2-5 | TRBV7-9
TGCAGCGTAGGTGGGGGGATCAATCAGCCCCAGCATTTT | CSVGGGINQPQHF | 13 | NA | NA | TRBJ1-5 | TRBV29-1
TGTGCCAGCAGCTTAACGGGGGCTAGCAACGAGCAGTACTTC | CASSLTGASNEQYF | 14 | NA | NA | TRBJ2-7 | TRBV7-3
TGTGCCAGCAGGACTAGCGGGGACACCGGGGAGCTGTTTTTT | CASRTSGDTGELFF | 14 | many | TRBD2 | TRBJ2-2 | TRBV6-4
TGTGCCATCAGTGAGTTCCAGATGAACACTGAAGCTTTCTTT | CAISEFQMNTEAFF | 14 | NA | NA | TRBJ1-1 | TRBV10-3
TGTGCCAGCAGCCCCATGGTGGGGGGAGGTGGCTACACCTTC | CASSPMVGGGGYTF | 14 | once | NA | TRBJ1-2 | TRBV7-7
TGTGCCAGCAGTGCCAACAGGGGAGGTACGGAAAAACTGTTTTTT | CASSANRGGTEKLFF | 15 | NA | TRBD1 | TRBJ1-4 | TRBV2
TGCAGCGTTGAAGACCGGACTAGCGGGAGAATATTCGAGCAGTTCTTC | CSVEDRTSGRIFEQFF | 16 | NA | TRBD2 | TRBJ2-1 | TRBV29-1
TGTGCCAGCAGTCTTCCCACTCAGGGGTCAGATACGCAGTATTTT | CASSLPTQGSDTQYF | 15 | NA | NA | TRBJ2-3 | TRBV28
TGTGCCAGCAGCGGGGGACTAGCAAGCAATGAGCAGTTCTTC | CASSGGLASNEQFF | 14 | NA | TRBD2 | TRBJ2-1 | TRBV9
TGTGCCAGCAGCACACAGGGTAGGCGCTACGAGCAGTACTTC | CASSTQGRRYEQYF | 14 | NA | NA | TRBJ2-7 | TRBV7-8
TGTGCCAGCAATACAGGGGCGGACGGCTACACCTTC | CASNTGADGYTF | 12 | NA | TRBD1 | TRBJ1-2 | TRBV2
TGTGCCAGCAGCTGGAGACTAGCGGGTACAAATGAGCAGTTCTTC | CASSWRLAGTNEQFF | 15 | NA | TRBD2 | TRBJ2-1 | TRBV5-6
TGTGCCAGCAGCTTCCGACAGGACAACACCATATATTTT | CASSFRQDNTIYF | 13 | NA | NA | TRBJ1-3 | TRBV7-2
TGTGCCAGCAGTCCACAGGACAGGGGTGGTGAGACCCAGTACTTC | CASSPQDRGGETQYF | 15 | NA | TRBD1 | TRBJ2-5 | TRBV27
TGTGCCAGCAGTTTACGGGGACAGGGAGGTGGCTATGGCTACACCTTC | CASSLRGQGGGYGYTF | 16 | NA | TRBD1 | TRBJ1-2 | TRBV27
TGTGCCAGCAGAGACCCGGACAGGGTGTTTGGTTGCACTGAAGCTTTCTTT | CASRDPDRVFGCTEAFF | 17 | NA | TRBD1 | TRBJ1-1 | TRBV27
TGTGCCAGCAGCCGGGACAGGGGAACCTACGAGCAGTACTTC | CASSRDRGTYEQYF | 14 | few | TRBD1 | TRBJ2-7 | TRBV6-5
TGTGCCAGCAGCCGACTACAATACACCGGGGAGCTGTTTTTT | CASSRLQYTGELFF | 14 | NA | NA | TRBJ2-2 | TRBV7-6
TGTGCCAGTAGTATTTTAGGCGGGCCTCGGAATGAAAAACTGTTTTTT | CASSILGGPRNEKLFF | 16 | few | NA | TRBJ1-4 | TRBV19
TGTGCCAGCAGTTACTCGAAAGAGCGGACGTATCTGACTTTCTTT | CASSYSKERTYLTFF | 15 | NA | NA | TRBJ1-1 | TRBV6-5
TGTGCCAGCACGAACGGGAGATACACCGGGGAGCTGTTTTTT | CASTNGRYTGELFF | 14 | few | NA | TRBJ2-2 | TRBV28
TGTGCCAGCACCTCAACCGGGACTAGCACCAATGAGCAGTTCTTC | CASTSTGTSTNEQFF | 15 | once | TRBD2 | TRBJ2-1 | TRBV19
TGTGCCAGCAGCTTTGCAATAGCGGGAGTAAGCTCCTACGAGCAGTACTTC | CASSFAIAGVSSYEQYF | 17 | NA | TRBD2 | TRBJ2-7 | TRBV7-8
TGTGCCAGCAGCCCAGGGAACTCTAATGAAAAACTGTTTTTT | CASSPGNSNEKLFF | 14 | NA | NA | TRBJ1-4 | TRBV7-3
TGCGCCAGCAGCTTGGAACAGGGGGCGATCGATACGCAGTATTTT | CASSLEQGAIDTQYF | 15 | NA | TRBD1 | TRBJ2-3 | TRBV5-1
TGTGCCAGCAGCTTCAGGGCCTACAATGAGCAGTTCTTC | CASSFRAYNEQFF | 13 | NA | NA | TRBJ2-1 | TRBV11-1
TGCGCCAGCAGCCAAGGGGAGGCGTCGGATGTTGCTTTCTTT | CASSQGEASDVAFF | 14 | NA | NA | TRBJ1-1 | TRBV4-3
TGTGCCAGTAACACAGCGGGAGGGGTCAATGAGCAGTTCTTC | CASNTAGGVNEQFF | 14 | few | TRBD2 | TRBJ2-1 | TRBV19
TGTGCCAGCAGGCTAGGTAATGAGCAGTTCTTC | CASRLGNEQFF | 11 | NA | NA | TRBJ2-1 | TRBV6-1
TGTGCCAGCGTCCAACAGGGTAGGGCCTACAATGAGCAGTTCTTC | CASVQQGRAYNEQFF | 15 | NA | NA | TRBJ2-1 | TRBV6-6
TGCGCCAGCAGTCAATCCAGCCTAGACGGAAGCTCCTACGAGCAGTACTTC | CASSQSSLDGSSYEQYF | 17 | NA | NA | TRBJ2-7 | TRBV23-1
TGTGCCAGCTCTAGGACAGGGGACGACTACGAGCAGTACTTC | CASSRTGDDYEQYF | 14 | NA | TRBD1 | TRBJ2-7 | TRBV5-4
TGTGCCAGCAGCCCAAACCCGCTACTAGCGGTAAGCACAGATACGCAGTATTTT | CASSPNPLLAVSTDTQYF | 18 | once | TRBD2 | TRBJ2-3 | TRBV2
TGTGCCAGCAGGCCCGGGAACTCACCCCTCCACTTT | CASRPGNSPLHF | 12 | once | NA | TRBJ1-6 | TRBV6-5